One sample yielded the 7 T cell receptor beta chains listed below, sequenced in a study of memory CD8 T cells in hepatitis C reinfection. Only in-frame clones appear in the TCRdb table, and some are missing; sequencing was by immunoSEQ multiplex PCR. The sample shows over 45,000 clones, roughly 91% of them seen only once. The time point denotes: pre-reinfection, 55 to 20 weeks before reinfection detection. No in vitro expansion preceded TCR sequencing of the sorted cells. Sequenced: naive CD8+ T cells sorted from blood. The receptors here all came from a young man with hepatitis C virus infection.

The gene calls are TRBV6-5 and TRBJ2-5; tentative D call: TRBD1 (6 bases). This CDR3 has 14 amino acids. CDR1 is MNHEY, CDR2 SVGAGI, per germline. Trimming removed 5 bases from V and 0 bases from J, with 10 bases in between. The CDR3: CASSADRNQETQYF. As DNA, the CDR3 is TGTGCCAGCAGTGCTGACAGGAACCAAGAGACCCAGTACTTC.

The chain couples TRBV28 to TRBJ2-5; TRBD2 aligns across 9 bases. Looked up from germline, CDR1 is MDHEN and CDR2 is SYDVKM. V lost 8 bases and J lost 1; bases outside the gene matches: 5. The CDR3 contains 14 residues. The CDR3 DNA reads TGTGCCAGCTACCCTAGCGGGGCCCAAGAGACCCAGTACTTC. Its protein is CASYPSGAQETQYF. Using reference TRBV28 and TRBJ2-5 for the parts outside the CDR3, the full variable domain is DVKVTQSSRYLVKRTGEKVFLECVQDMDHENMFWYRQDPGLGLRLIYFSYDVKMKEKGDIPEGYSVSREKKERFSLILESASTNQTSMYLCASYPSGAQETQYFGPGTRLLVL.

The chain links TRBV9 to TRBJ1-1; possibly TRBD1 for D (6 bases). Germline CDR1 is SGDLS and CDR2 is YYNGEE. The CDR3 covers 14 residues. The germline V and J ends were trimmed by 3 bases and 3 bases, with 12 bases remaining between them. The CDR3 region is CASSATGLDTEAFF. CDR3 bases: TGTGCCAGCAGCGCAACAGGGTTGGACACTGAAGCTTTCTTT.

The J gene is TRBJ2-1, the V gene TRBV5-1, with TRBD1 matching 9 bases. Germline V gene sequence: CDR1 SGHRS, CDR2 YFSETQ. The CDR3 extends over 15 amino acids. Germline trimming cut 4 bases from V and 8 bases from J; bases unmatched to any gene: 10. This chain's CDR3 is CASSPGQGVFDEQFF. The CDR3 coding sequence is TGCGCCAGCAGCCCGGGACAGGGAGTCTTCGATGAGCAGTTCTTC. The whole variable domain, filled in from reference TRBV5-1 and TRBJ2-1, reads KAGVTQTPRYLIKTRGQQVTLSCSPISGHRSVSWYQQTPGQGLQFLFEYFSETQRNKGNFPGRFSGRQFSNSRSEMNVSTLELGDSALYLCASSPGQGVFDEQFFGPGTRLTVL.

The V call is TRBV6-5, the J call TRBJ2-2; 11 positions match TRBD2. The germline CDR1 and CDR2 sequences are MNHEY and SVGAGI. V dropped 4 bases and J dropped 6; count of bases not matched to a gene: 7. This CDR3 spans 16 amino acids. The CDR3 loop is CASSWGVAGGSGELFF. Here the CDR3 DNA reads TGTGCCAGCAGTTGGGGTGTAGCGGGGGGGTCCGGGGAGCTGTTTTTT.

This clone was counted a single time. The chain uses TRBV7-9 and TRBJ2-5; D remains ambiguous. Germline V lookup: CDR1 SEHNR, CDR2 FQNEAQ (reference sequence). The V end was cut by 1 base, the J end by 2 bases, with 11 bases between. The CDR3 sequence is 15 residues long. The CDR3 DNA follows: TGTGCCAGCAGCTTAGATACCACTTATCAAGAGACCCAGTACTTC. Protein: CASSLDTTYQETQYF.

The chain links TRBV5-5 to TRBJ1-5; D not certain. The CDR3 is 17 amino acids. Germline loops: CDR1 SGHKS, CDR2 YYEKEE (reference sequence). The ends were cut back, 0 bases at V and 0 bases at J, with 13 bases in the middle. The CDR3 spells CASSLVGGTYSNQPQHF. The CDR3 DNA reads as TGTGCCAGCAGCTTGGTAGGCGGAACTTATAGCAATCAGCCCCAGCATTTT.